The entry that follows covers one TCR beta chain sequence. The source of the sample is a study of blood T cell repertoires in COVID-19. Study details: The United States, Italy and Spain were the sources of the acute and convalescent COVID-19 samples. T cells, B-cell-depleted T cells, or PBMCs supplied cDNA or gDNA.

This CDR3 comprises 11 residues. Germline loops: CDR1 MNHEY, CDR2 SVGEGT. The V and J ends lost 2 bases and 4 bases respectively, with 3 bases between them. In the source study's methods: How many nucleated cells were present was estimated from reference gene primer amplification. TCRdb's copy holds only in-frame clones and misses some; the assay was immunoSEQ multiplex PCR. V and J calls and clone size are as listed in that table; D and trimming were resolved from the DNA. The repertoire has about 170,000 clones, around 83% of them found once; the top ten carry roughly 19%. The source is a woman in her seventies who had recovered from COVID-19. This sequence joins TRBV6-2 or TRBV6-3 and TRBJ2-7; D is undetermined. Sequenced: peripheral blood. CDR3 region: CASSYPYEQYF. DNA for the CDR3: TGTGCCAGCAGTTACCCTTACGAGCAGTACTTC.